The 16 T cell receptor beta chains given below trace back to one sample, sequenced in a study of monozygotic twins with inflammatory bowel disease. TCRdb reanalyzed the 5' RACE reads and collapses them to one entry per CDR3 protein, without DNA. With around 220,000 distinct CDR3 sequences in the sample, the ten largest clones hold roughly 7.5%. The sequenced material came from blood. The receptor source for this set is a human donor with ulcerative colitis or Crohn's disease, or a healthy co-twin of an affected twin (not recorded which).

This sequence joins TRBV2 and TRBJ2-1; the TCRdb call, TRBD1, lacks DNA for checking. The V gene's germline CDR1 is SNHLY and CDR2 FYNNEI. This CDR3 is built from 15 residues. The CDR3 protein is CASWDGPSSYNEQFF.

This rearrangement joins TRBV20-1 to TRBJ2-7; TCRdb selects TRBD2, and the lack of DNA leaves this call unchecked. The CDR3 is made up of 14 amino acids. The germline V gene has CDR1 DFQATT and CDR2 SNEGSKA (reference sequence). This chain's CDR3 is CSAGGAGVWYEQYF.

The genes are TRBV6-2 or TRBV6-3 and TRBJ2-1; with no DNA, the TCRdb D assignment of TRBD1 cannot be verified. This CDR3 contains 14 residues. Germline V gene data show CDR1 as MNHEY and CDR2 as SVGEGT. The CDR3 spells CASTRDTSYNEQFF.

V is TRBV25-1 and J is TRBJ2-7. CDR1 and CDR2 from the germline V gene are MGHDK and SYGVNS. The CDR3 spans 12 residues. The CDR3 is CASSLGNNEQYF.

The chain couples TRBV28 to TRBJ2-7; TCRdb designates TRBD1, a call that cannot be tested without DNA. The V gene's germline CDR1 is MDHEN and CDR2 SYDVKM. There are 13 residues in the CDR3. This CDR3 is CASSPDRYREQYF. Combining the CDR3 with reference TRBV28 and TRBJ2-7 gives the whole variable domain DVKVTQSSRYLVKRTGEKVFLECVQDMDHENMFWYRQDPGLGLRLIYFSYDVKMKEKGDIPEGYSVSREKKERFSLILESASTNQTSMYLCASSPDRYREQYFGPGTRLTVT.

This chain joins TRBV9 and TRBJ2-1; lacking DNA, the TRBD2 call made by TCRdb goes unchecked. CDR1 is SGDLS, CDR2 YYNGEE, per germline. CDR3 length: 15 residues. The CDR3 region is CASSTDSGTYNEQFF. Together with reference TRBV9 and TRBJ2-1, the CDR3 gives the full variable domain: DSGVTQTPKHLITATGQRVTLRCSPRSGDLSVYWYQQSLDQGLQFLIQYYNGEERAKGNILERFSAQQFPDLHSELNLSSLELGDSALYFCASSTDSGTYNEQFFGPGTRLTVL.

The CDR3 loop is CASSPPPARNTEAFF. This sequence joins TRBV18 and TRBJ1-1. The CDR3 totals 15 residues. Germline CDR1 KGHSH, CDR2 LQKENI.

CDR3 protein: CASTQLRGTEAFF. The rearrangement links TRBV6-6 to TRBJ1-1; lacking DNA, the TRBD1 call made by TCRdb goes unchecked. From germline, CDR1 is MNHNY and CDR2 SVGAGI (reference sequence). CDR3 length: 13 amino acids.

The chain couples TRBV24-1 to TRBJ2-3; TCRdb designates TRBD2, a call that cannot be tested without DNA. The CDR3 has 15 residues. Germline CDR1 is KGHDR and CDR2 is SFDVKD. CDR3 region: CATNPSGSGTDTQYF.

Here the CDR3 reads CASSLTGGESYEQYF. The rearrangement links TRBV7-9 to TRBJ2-7; TCRdb reports TRBD1, a call that lacks DNA to check it against. The CDR3 is made up of 15 amino acids. Germline V gives CDR1 SEHNR, CDR2 FQNEAQ (reference sequence).

The genes are TRBV15 and TRBJ1-2; TCRdb proposes TRBD1, but this gene call is untestable without DNA. The CDR3 is 16 residues long. Germline CDR1 is LNHNV and CDR2 is YYDKDF (reference sequence). CDR3 in amino acids: CATSRGRDRGEDGYTF.

V and J are TRBV19 and TRBJ2-2. Germline CDR1 reads LNHDA; CDR2 reads SQIVND (reference sequence). This CDR3 has 15 residues. CDR3 loop: CASSISSVNTGELFF.

V gene TRBV12-3 or TRBV12-4 combines with J gene TRBJ2-1. The length of the CDR3 is 11 residues. The CDR3 reads CASSFDNEQFF.

This chain joins TRBV27 and TRBJ2-7; TCRdb selects TRBD1, and the lack of DNA leaves this call unchecked. This CDR3 contains 12 residues. Germline V CDR1 and CDR2: MNHEY, SMNVEV (reference sequence). The CDR3 reads CASGTGVDEQYF.

The gene calls are TRBV5-6 and TRBJ2-3; TCRdb's D gene call, TRBD1, goes unchecked for lack of DNA. The CDR3 has 20 amino acids. Germline-derived CDR1 and CDR2 are SGHDT and YYEEEE. CDR3 loop: CASSTRWRDITHSSTDTQYF. The full variable domain, its missing parts supplied by reference TRBV5-6 and TRBJ2-3, is DAGVTQSPTHLIKTRGQQVTLRCSPKSGHDTVSWYQQALGQGPQFIFQYYEEEERQRGNFPDRFSGHQFPNYSSELNVNALLLGDSALYLCASSTRWRDITHSSTDTQYFGPGTRLTVL.

This chain joins TRBV5-4 and TRBJ2-1. This CDR3 is built from 12 residues. From germline, CDR1 is SGHNT and CDR2 YYREEE (reference sequence). This chain's CDR3 is CASRSEDNEQFF.